This T cell receptor beta chain was retrieved from a study of molecular identifiers for immune sequencing clone quantification (dated by TCRdb to 2016 to 2019). For the study in its entirety: For a replicate experiment, the RNA from either approximately 20,000 or 100,000 naive CD8 T cells was divided into five aliquots, and four of those aliquots went on to sequencing. This methods study used CD8 T cells to benchmark TCR RNA copy counting and molecular-identifier clustering-based TCR repertoire sequencing (MIDCIRS).

The method was PCR. Sequencing was carried out with a NextSeq 500. Bulk TCR libraries were prepared as previously described, using TCR primers listed in Table S5. Purification of total RNA was performed with the Qiagen AllPrep DNA/RNA kit. Reads from multiple sequencing runs of the same library were pooled before analysis. For the original study's pipeline: Reads were retained only if their TCR constant sequence matched exactly, and those retained reads were trimmed to 150 nt and grouped according to their 12-nt molecular barcodes. Reads within each barcode group were sub-clustered using a 15% Levenshtein threshold, and quality-weighted consensus sequences were constructed for each RNA molecule. Non-functional sequences were filtered out, along with any lower-count sequence sitting one edit away from another sequence. Based on fitting two negative binomial distributions, any barcode sub-cluster with under 20% of the maximum read count was discarded. TCRdb passed the public sequencing reads through fastp at Q25 and MiXCR, retaining productive beta sequences. When rows share a CDR3 protein, they turn into one entry using the most common DNA and genes. TCRdb assigned the V and J calls; the authors' analysis was not used. The sample profile shows under 350,000 distinct CDR3 sequences; roughly a quarter of them were found once. About 0.7% of the sample rests with the top ten.

Libraries of naive CD8 T cells were built from about 19,000 to 1,100,000 sorted cells, with 10%, 30% or 50% of the purified RNA used. Naive CD8 T cells were FACS-sorted as CD8+CD4-CCR7+CD45RA+ on a BD FACSAria II into RLT Plus buffer. To test detection sensitivity, Jurkat RNA equivalent to more than eight TCR copies was spiked into samples of roughly 18,000-1,000,000 naive CD8 T cells. Enrichment of CD8 T cells was performed with RosetteSep CD8+ T Cell Enrichment Cocktail and Ficoll-Paque, after which ACK red cell lysis was carried out. The CDR3 sequence holds 13 residues, the cysteine and phenylalanine included. The retained sequence is limited to the CDR3, 39 bases, with the frame set at the first base. For CDR1 and CDR2, the germline V gene (reference sequence) lists MNHEY and SMNVEV. V and J are truncated by 5 bases and 8 bases respectively, leaving an intervening sequence of 13 bases. This clonotype has just a few counts. Its target antigen remains unknown. Per-base quality was not reported, and no clone a single base away is much larger than it.

The full study reports these points: Spiked-in Jurkat TCR RNA equal to a single cell's worth was reported to be detectable even within 1,100,000 naive CD8 T cells. In CMV-specific effector cells, over 98% of molecules were held by clones above 20 RNA copies, whereas under 1% of molecules were held by such clones in naive cells. Highly expanded clone sizes could be underestimated if identical TCR molecules share a barcode. Modeling indicated about three TCR RNA copies recovered per cell, compared with about ten by digital PCR, which implies a capture efficiency of 25% to 35%. When barcode sub-clustering was left out, chimeric consensus sequences inflated TCR diversity, with chimeras reaching as high as 47%. Naive libraries contained spiked-in Jurkat TCR RNA (approximately ten copies' worth), which is not part of the donor repertoire.

The chain is made from TRBV27 and TRBJ2-1; the D assignment is uncertain and may be TRBD1 or TRBD2, with 5 bases supporting each. Sequences were obtained from naive CD8+ T cells from blood, with Jurkat cell RNA spiked in. According to the study, the label for this sample's cell subset or site signals: FACS-sorted CD8+CD4-CCR7+CD45RA+ naive T cells. The origin of this receptor is a human donor in good health. Some libraries in this study had Jurkat cell RNA spiked in. The nucleotide sequence is given as TGTGCCAGCAGTGGGGATTTGGGGGATGAGCAGTTCTTC. It is translated as CASSGDLGDEQFF.